Below, 5 T cell receptor beta chains from the same sample are listed, as sequenced in a study of T cells in Graves' hyperthyroidism and ophthalmopathy. TCR beta CDR3 regions were amplified from RNA transcripts. Carried out on the TCR CDR3, a first-round RT-PCR used the HTBI primer set. TCRdb re-analysed the multiplex PCR reads in MiXCR, keeping a single row per CDR3 protein. This sample has fewer than 650,000 distinct CDR3 sequences, with 11% to 15% found just once. Specimen: blood. The receptor source for this set is a woman aged 40 to 50 with Graves' hyperthyroidism.

This clonotype was counted many times. This chain joins TRBV2 and TRBJ2-3; unclear D gene. This CDR3 contains 12 residues. V was pared by 4 bases and J by 0 bases, with 2 bases between. CDR1 SNHLY and CDR2 FYNNEI come from the germline V gene. CDR3 bases: TGTGCCAGCAGTGCAAGCACAGATACGCAGTATTTT. This encodes CASSASTDTQYF.

This clonotype occurred a few times. The genes are TRBV6-1 and TRBJ2-7; perhaps TRBD2 as D (6 bases). V dropped 6 bases and J dropped 3 bases, with 18 bases sitting between them. This CDR3 region has 15 residues. Germline CDR1 reads MNHNS; CDR2 reads SASEGT. CDR3 loop: CASRVTVGGDYEQYF. Here the CDR3 DNA reads TGTGCCAGCAGAGTTACGGTGGGAGGCGACTACGAGCAGTACTTC.

This clonotype was seen many times. This CDR3 reads CSASPNRGSRETQYF. The CDR3 DNA sequence: TGCAGTGCTAGCCCCAACAGGGGTAGCAGAGAGACCCAGTACTTC. This sequence joins TRBV20-1 and TRBJ2-5, with TRBD1 identical over 7 bases. Losses at the gene ends were 3 bases for V and 4 bases for J; bases not matched to a gene: 11. The CDR3 loop spans 15 amino acids. Germline CDR1 and CDR2: DFQATT and SNEGSKA (reference sequence).

This clonotype was observed a handful of times. V usage is TRBV19 and J usage is TRBJ2-1, with D possibly TRBD1 on 6 matching bases. From germline, CDR1 is LNHDA and CDR2 SQIVND (reference sequence). The V end was cut by 4 bases, the J end by 2 bases, with 9 bases between. This CDR3 contains 14 residues. The CDR3 loop is CASSTDRTYNEQFF. The CDR3 DNA sequence: TGTGCCAGTAGTACGGACAGAACCTACAATGAGCAGTTCTTC. The whole variable domain, remainder taken from reference TRBV19 and TRBJ2-1, is DGGITQSPKYLFRKEGQNVTLSCEQNLNHDAMYWYRQDPGQGLRLIYYSQIVNDFQKGDIAEGYSVSREKKESFPLTVTSAQKNPTAFYLCASSTDRTYNEQFFGPGTRLTVL.

This clonotype has a handful of counts. The chain employs TRBV5-4 and TRBJ2-7; the match to TRBD1 covers 12 bases. The CDR3 is 16 amino acids. Per germline, CDR1 SGHNT and CDR2 YYREEE (reference sequence). V shed 6 bases and J 0 bases; nucleotides not matched to a gene: 7. CDR3 amino acids: CASNEWGQGASYEQYF. CDR3 DNA sequence: TGTGCCAGCAACGAGTGGGGACAGGGGGCCTCCTACGAGCAGTACTTC.